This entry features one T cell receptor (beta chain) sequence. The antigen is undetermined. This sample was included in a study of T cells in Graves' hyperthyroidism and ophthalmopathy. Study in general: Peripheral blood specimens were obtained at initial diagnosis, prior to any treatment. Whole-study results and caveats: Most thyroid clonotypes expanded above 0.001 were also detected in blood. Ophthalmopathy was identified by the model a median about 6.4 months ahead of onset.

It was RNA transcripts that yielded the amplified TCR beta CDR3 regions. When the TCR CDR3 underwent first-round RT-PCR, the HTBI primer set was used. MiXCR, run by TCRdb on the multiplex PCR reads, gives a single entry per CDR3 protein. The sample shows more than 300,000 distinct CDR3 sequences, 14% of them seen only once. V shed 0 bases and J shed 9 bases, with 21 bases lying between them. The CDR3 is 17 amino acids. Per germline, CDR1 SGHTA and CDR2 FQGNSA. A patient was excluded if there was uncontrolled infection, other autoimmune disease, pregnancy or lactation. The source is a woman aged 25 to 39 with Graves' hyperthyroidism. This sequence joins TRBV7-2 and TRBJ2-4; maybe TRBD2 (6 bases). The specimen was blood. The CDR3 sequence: CASSLAVGGGITGIQYF. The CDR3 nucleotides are TGTGCCAGCAGCTTAGCGGTCGGGGGAGGAATCACAGGCATTCAGTACTTC.